This T cell receptor (beta chain) was recorded in a study of blood T cell repertoires in COVID-19 (dated by TCRdb to about 2020). Concerning the study at large: Collaborator samples came from the United States, Italy and Spain and covered acute and convalescent phases of COVID-19. The material from the prospective study consisted of cDNA or gDNA derived from T cells, B-cell-depleted T cells, or PBMCs. Deeply sampled blood TCRbeta repertoires from subjects exposed to, actively infected with, or recovered from COVID-19 were included in the dataset. A freely available public database, intended as a resource for researchers studying the immune response to SARS-CoV-2, is where the repertoires were released. Samples were obtained from the ongoing ImmuneRACE study (first 160 participants) and from 1,254 subjects provided by 6 global collaborators. Sample metadata almost always included a de-identified subject ID, COVID-19 status, age in years and sex. Where available, HLA class I and class II types were taken from metadata supplied by the sample provider and were not determined by assay-based typing. Results the study describes overall, beyond this receptor: The quantity of clinical and demographic metadata differed by source and by participant and was supplied without curation.

In the prospective study, participants were about 18 to 100 years old, resided in fewer than 25 geographic areas of the United States, and were enrolled through a virtual design. Cohort assignment in the prospective study relied on participant-reported clinical history from a screening survey and a study questionnaire. For ImmuneRACE Cohort 3, a participant was defined as recovered based on two consecutive negative NP/OP PCR tests, clearance by a healthcare professional, or resolution of symptoms. Mobile phlebotomists in the prospective study collected whole blood, serum and a nasopharyngeal or oropharyngeal swab from every participant. Over a roughly two-month period, participants in the prospective study had the option of providing additional blood draws and questionnaires. Before DNA extraction, prospective study blood samples were shipped either frozen or at room temperature. The germline V and J ends show losses of 4 bases and 7 bases respectively, and no gene match explains 9 bases of the junction. The germline V gene (reference sequence) yields LGHDT for CDR1 and YNNKEL for CDR2. Spanning cysteine to phenylalanine, the CDR3 consists of 14 amino acids. Only CDR3 DNA remains: 42 bases, in frame from the first base.

The table lists this clone with a few counts. The clone's antigen remains unknown. Within one base of it there is no much larger clone, and no base qualities were kept. The immunoSEQ Assay, a bias-controlled multiplex PCR, was used to amplify TCRbeta CDR3 regions from genomic DNA. On the study's bioinformatics: Nucleated cell counts per sample were estimated from amplification of reference gene primers within the assay. To quantify the absolute abundance of each unique TCRbeta CDR3 rearrangement, sequence reads were collapsed and filtered. For each sample, productive Simpson clonality was calculated as the square root of Simpson's diversity index over productive rearrangements. TCRdb stores this immuneACCESS table with in-frame sequences only. Part of the clones is absent; in the studies checked, under half of the shortfall reflects unresolved V genes, and no reason is known for the rest. That table supplies the V and J calls and clone size; D and trimming were determined from the DNA. Counted in this sample were approximately 390,000 clones; about 87% of them appeared once. Of the sample, roughly 9.4% falls within the top ten clones.

The sample taken for sequencing was PBMCs or T cells enriched from blood (not recorded which). The TCR originated in a woman aged 50 to 60 who had recovered from COVID-19. Here the chain combines TRBV3-1 (or the pseudogene TRBV3-2) and TRBJ1-2; TRBD1 matches 7 bases in the middle. The DNA reads as follows: TGTGCCAGCAGCCTCGAGGGACAGCCGGCTGGCTACACCTTC. The translation is CASSLEGQPAGYTF.